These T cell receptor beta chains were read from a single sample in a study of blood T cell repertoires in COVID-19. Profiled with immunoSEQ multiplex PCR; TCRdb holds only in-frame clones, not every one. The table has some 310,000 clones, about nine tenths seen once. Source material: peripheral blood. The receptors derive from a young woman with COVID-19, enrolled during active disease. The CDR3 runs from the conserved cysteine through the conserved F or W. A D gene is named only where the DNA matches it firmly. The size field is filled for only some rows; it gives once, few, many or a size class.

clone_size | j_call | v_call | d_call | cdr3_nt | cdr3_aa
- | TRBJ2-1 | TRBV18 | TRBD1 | TGTGCCAGCTCACCTCCGGATGGGAACGGACAGGGCCTCTACAATGAGCAGTTCTTC | CASSPPDGNGQGLYNEQFF
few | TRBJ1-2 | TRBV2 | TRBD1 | TGTGCCAGCAGTTTCCAGGGGGCTCTCTATGGCTACACCTTC | CASSFQGALYGYTF
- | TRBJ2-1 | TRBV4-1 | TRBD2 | TGCGCCAGCAGCGGAAGACTAGCGGGAAGCTCCTACAATGAGCAGTTCTTC | CASSGRLAGSSYNEQFF
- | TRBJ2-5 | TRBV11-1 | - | TGTGCCAGCAGCCCCCGACAGGTCCAAGAGACCCAGTACTTC | CASSPRQVQETQYF
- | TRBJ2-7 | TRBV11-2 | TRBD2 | TGTGCCAGCAGTAGCGGGGCCTCCTACGAGCAGTACTTC | CASSSGASYEQYF
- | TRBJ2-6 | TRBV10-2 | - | TGCGCCAGCTCCGACAGCTCTGGGGCCAACGTCCTGACTTTC | CASSDSSGANVLTF
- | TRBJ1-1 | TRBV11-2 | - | TGTGCCAGCAGCTTCAAGGGAGGCACTGAAGCTTTCTTT | CASSFKGGTEAFF
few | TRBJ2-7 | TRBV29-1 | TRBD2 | TGCAGCGTTGTCTCTAGCGGATTGTACGTGGGAGGGGAGCAGTACTTC | CSVVSSGLYVGGEQYF
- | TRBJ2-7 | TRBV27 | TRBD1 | TGTGCCAGCAGTTCGACCATCTCCGGGACAGGGCTCGACGAGCAGTACTTC | CASSSTISGTGLDEQYF
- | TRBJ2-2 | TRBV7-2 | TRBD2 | TGTGCCAGCAGCAAAAACCAAGCGGGAGGGACCGGGGAGCTGTTTTTT | CASSKNQAGGTGELFF
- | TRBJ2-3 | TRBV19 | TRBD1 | TGTGCCAGTAGTATAGAGGGGACAGCGTCCACAGATACGCAGTATTTT | CASSIEGTASTDTQYF
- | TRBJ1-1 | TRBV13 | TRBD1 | TGTGCCAGCAGCTTAATTGGACAGGGAATTTTCACTGAAGCTTTCTTT | CASSLIGQGIFTEAFF
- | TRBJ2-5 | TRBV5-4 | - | TGTGCCAGCAGCTTGCCAGGTCGTGAGACCCAGTACTTC | CASSLPGRETQYF
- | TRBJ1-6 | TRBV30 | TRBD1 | TGTGCCTGGAGTACCCCCGGGACAGGGGGAGAGTCACCCCTCCACTTT | CAWSTPGTGGESPLHF
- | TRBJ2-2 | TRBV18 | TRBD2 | TGTGCCAGCTCACCACCCCCTAGCGGGAGGGTAAAGACCGGGGAGCTGTTTTTT | CASSPPPSGRVKTGELFF
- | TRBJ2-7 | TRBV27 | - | TGTGCCAGCAGTATACGACAGCATGACTACGAGCAGTACTTC | CASSIRQHDYEQYF
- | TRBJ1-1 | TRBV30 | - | TGTGCCTGGACCCGCAGGGTGGACACTGAAGCTTTCTTT | CAWTRRVDTEAFF
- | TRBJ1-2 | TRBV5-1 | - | TGCGCCAGCAGCTTAGGCGGTCTCGGCTATGGCTACACCTTC | CASSLGGLGYGYTF
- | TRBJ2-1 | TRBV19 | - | TGTGCCAGTAGTATGGGCCCCCCGAGCGGTGAGCAGTTCTTC | CASSMGPPSGEQFF
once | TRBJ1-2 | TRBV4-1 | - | TGCGCCAGCAGCCATCCGGACATTTACTATGGCTACACCTTC | CASSHPDIYYGYTF
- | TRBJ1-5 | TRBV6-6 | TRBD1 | TGTGCCAGCAGGACAGGGACAGGAGGGCAGCCCCAGCATTTT | CASRTGTGGQPQHF
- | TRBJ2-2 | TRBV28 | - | TGTGCCAGCAGGCCGACCGGGAGCACCGGGGAGCTGTTTTTT | CASRPTGSTGELFF
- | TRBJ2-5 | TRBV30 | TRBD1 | TGTGCCCGGCGAAACAGGGGTTTGGAGACCCAGTACTTC | CARRNRGLETQYF
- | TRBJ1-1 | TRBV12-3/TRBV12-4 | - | TGTGCCAGCAGGAGGGGGATCACTGAAGCTTTCTTT | CASRRGITEAFF
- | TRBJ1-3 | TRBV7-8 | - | TGTGCCAGCAGCCACATCCCCCCTGGAAACACCATATATTTT | CASSHIPPGNTIYF
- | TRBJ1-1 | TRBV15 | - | TGTGCCACCAGCCTAACGGAGGACAGCAACACTGAAGCTTTCTTT | CATSLTEDSNTEAFF
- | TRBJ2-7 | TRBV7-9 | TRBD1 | TGTGCCAGCAGCTTGCTCGGGACAGGTCCTTACGAGCAGTACTTC | CASSLLGTGPYEQYF
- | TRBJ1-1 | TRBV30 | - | TGTGCCTGGAGGTGGGCGAGCAGGGAGAACACTGAAGCTTTCTTT | CAWRWASRENTEAFF
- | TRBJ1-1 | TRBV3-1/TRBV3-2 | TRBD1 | TGTGCCAGCAGCGAGAAGGACAGGCCATATGAAGCTTTCTTT | CASSEKDRPYEAFF